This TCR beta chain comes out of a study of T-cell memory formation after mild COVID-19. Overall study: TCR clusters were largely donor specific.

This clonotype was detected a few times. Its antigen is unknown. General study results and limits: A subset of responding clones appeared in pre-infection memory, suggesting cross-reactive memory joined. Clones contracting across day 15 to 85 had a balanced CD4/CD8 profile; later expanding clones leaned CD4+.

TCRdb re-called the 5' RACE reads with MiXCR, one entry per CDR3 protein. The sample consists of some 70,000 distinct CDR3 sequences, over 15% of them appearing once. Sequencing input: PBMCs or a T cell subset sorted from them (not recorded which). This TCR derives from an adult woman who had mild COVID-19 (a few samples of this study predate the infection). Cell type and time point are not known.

The CDR3 DNA reads as TGTGCCAGCAGCTCCACCCATGGGGGTTTCGTCTACAATGAGCAGTTCTTC. The encoded protein is CASSSTHGGFVYNEQFF. The J gene is TRBJ2-1, the V gene TRBV5-5, with D perhaps assigned TRBD1 or TRBD2 (5 bases each). Germline V gene lookup returns CDR1 SGHKS and CDR2 YYEKEE (reference sequence). V lost 3 bases and J 3 bases, leaving 19 bases between the germline ends. This CDR3 is 17 amino acids long.